This entry lists 9 T cell receptor beta chains sequenced from one sample in a study of blood T cell repertoires in COVID-19. Profiling relied on immunoSEQ multiplex PCR, and the TCRdb table lists in-frame clones only, not all of them. The sample gives about 91,000 clones, around nine tenths of which show up once; 3.5% to 5.5% is in the top ten. Sequenced: peripheral blood. These receptors all stem from a man in his sixties or seventies with acute or convalescent COVID-19.

This clone occurred a few times. This chain joins TRBV27 and TRBJ1-2, with 9 bases identical to TRBD1. The germline gives CDR1 MNHEY, CDR2 SMNVEV (reference sequence). The ends lost 6 bases at V and 6 bases at J; junction bases unmatched: 8. There are 14 residues in the CDR3. CDR3 loop: CASRSYRGQHGYTF. The CDR3, as DNA: TGTGCCAGCAGGAGCTACAGGGGGCAGCATGGCTACACCTTC.

The chain joins TRBV6-5 to TRBJ2-1, with TRBD1 matching 7 bases. Per the germline V gene, CDR1 is MNHEY and CDR2 is SVGAGI. The J segment lost 2 bases and the V segment lost 8 bases, leaving 9 bases of the junction unmatched. The CDR3 covers 15 residues. The CDR3 DNA follows: TGTGCCAGCGTTTTCCGGGACAGTACCTACAATGAGCAGTTCTTC. This translates into CASVFRDSTYNEQFF.

This clone was picked up one time. This sequence joins TRBV5-6 and TRBJ2-3; 7 bases align to TRBD2. The CDR3 is made up of 15 amino acids. Trimming removed 3 bases from V and 2 bases from J; junction bases left unmatched: 6. In germline, CDR1 is SGHDT, CDR2 YYEEEE. The CDR3 DNA sequence: TGTGCCAGCAGCTCTGTGGGAGGGAACACAGATACGCAGTATTTT. Its translation: CASSSVGGNTDTQYF.

V is TRBV7-8 and J is TRBJ1-3, with 8 bases fitting TRBD1. This CDR3 is built from 17 residues. Germline CDR1 is SGHVS and CDR2 is FQNEAQ. V trimming: 4 bases; J trimming: 0 bases; junction bases outside the gene matches: 8. The CDR3 sequence: CASSSGQGLNSGNTIYF. Written as DNA, the CDR3 is TGTGCCAGCAGCTCCGGACAGGGACTAAACTCTGGAAACACCATATATTTT.

The V gene is TRBV5-5, the J gene TRBJ1-4, with 8 bases that match TRBD1. Germline CDR1 is SGHKS and CDR2 is YYEKEE (reference sequence). This CDR3 comprises 16 residues. The trim removed 3 bases at V and 3 bases at J, leaving 7 bases unmatched. Written as DNA, the CDR3 is TGTGCCAGCAGCTCACAGGGGGATCTGGCTAATGAAAAACTGTTTTTT. It encodes CASSSQGDLANEKLFF.

This clone was counted a few times. The chain is built from TRBV9 and TRBJ1-4; D gene uncertain. Germline CDR1 SGDLS, CDR2 YYNGEE. V shed 0 bases and J shed 3 bases, with 9 bases lying between them. This CDR3 region has 15 residues. CDR3 coding DNA: TGTGCCAGCAGCGTAGGGAGGGCCTCTAATGAAAAACTGTTTTTT. This codes for CASSVGRASNEKLFF.

The chain is built from TRBV30 and TRBJ2-7; 9 bases map to TRBD1. The CDR3 spans 12 residues. J lost 5 bases, V lost 7 bases, and 6 bases had no gene match. Germline V gives CDR1 GTSNPN, CDR2 SVGIG (reference sequence). This CDR3 is CASRDRVNEQYF. The CDR3 DNA sequence: TGTGCCTCCCGGGACAGGGTCAACGAGCAGTACTTC.

This CDR3 is CASSPLRHDPNYGYTF. The CDR3 nucleotides read TGTGCCAGCAGCCCCCTTAGACACGACCCGAACTATGGCTACACCTTC. The chain links TRBV11-2 to TRBJ1-2; D not certain. The CDR3 is 16 amino acids. Trimming took 5 bases from V and 2 from J, leaving 18 bases between them. The germline CDR1 and CDR2 sequences are SGHAT and FQNNGV.

CDR3 loop: CSASRPLRGVRTDTQYF. The CDR3 bases are TGCAGTGCTAGTAGGCCGCTGAGAGGAGTTCGCACAGATACGCAGTATTTT. The V and J genes are TRBV20-1 and TRBJ2-3, with D uncertain. The CDR3 totals 17 residues. V gave up 3 bases and J gave up 1 base, with 20 bases separating them. The V gene's germline CDR1 is DFQATT and CDR2 SNEGSKA (reference sequence).